This T cell receptor (beta chain) emerged from a study of regulatory T cells in long-lasting Graves disease. The time point: newly diagnosed GD, antithyroid drugs for less than 3 months. From RNA extracted from PBMCs, the TCR library was made. Arm-PCR of CDR3 regions and iRepertoire HTBI primers were the basis on which TCR beta libraries were built. TCRdb reprocessed the multiplex PCR reads via MiXCR and lists one record per CDR3 protein. Here the sample spans a few hundred thousand distinct CDR3 sequences, 12% to 15% being singletons. In its sample, this clonotype was seen many times. Its antigen is still unknown. Study outcomes and limitations: Persistent Graves' patients showed less TCR diversity than newly diagnosed patients showed.

This sample also belongs to another study, concerning T cells in Graves' hyperthyroidism and ophthalmopathy. That work contributes: Clinical symptoms, serum thyroxine, TRAb, thyroid ultrasound and orbital computed tomography informed diagnoses.

This TCR came from a woman aged 45-59 years with Graves disease. Sequenced material: peripheral blood mononuclear cells (PBMCs), taken at new diagnosis, from a patient treated with antithyroid drugs.

The chain's CDR3 is CASSEGGFTNEKLFF. CDR3 nucleotides: TGTGCCAGCAGTGAGGGAGGGTTTACTAATGAAAAACTGTTTTTT. This chain connects TRBV2 to TRBJ1-4, with D unclear. In germline, CDR1 is SNHLY, CDR2 FYNNEI. This CDR3 is 15 amino acids long. With 3 bases removed from V and 2 bases from J, the gap between germline ends came to 10 bases.